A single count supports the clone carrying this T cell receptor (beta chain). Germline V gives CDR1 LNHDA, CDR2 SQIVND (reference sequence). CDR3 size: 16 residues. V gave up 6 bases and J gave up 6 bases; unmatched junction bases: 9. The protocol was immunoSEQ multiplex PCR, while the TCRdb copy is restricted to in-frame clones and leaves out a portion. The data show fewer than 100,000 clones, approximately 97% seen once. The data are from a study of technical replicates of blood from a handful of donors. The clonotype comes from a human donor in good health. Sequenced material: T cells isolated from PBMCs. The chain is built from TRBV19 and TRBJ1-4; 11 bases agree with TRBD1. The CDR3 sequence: CASRDRDRGIHEKLFF. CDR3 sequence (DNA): TGTGCCAGTAGGGACCGGGACAGGGGGATTCATGAAAAACTGTTTTTT.